The rows below give T cell receptor beta chains drawn from one sample of a study of blood T cell repertoires in COVID-19. The protocol was immunoSEQ multiplex PCR, while the TCRdb copy is restricted to in-frame clones and leaves out a portion. This table has about 130,000 clones, 55% to 75% appearing once. The sample was peripheral blood. These receptor sequences come from a woman in her 70s with acute or convalescent COVID-19. CDR3s leave out the opening cysteine and the closing phenylalanine or tryptophan.

V gene: TRBV14
CDR3 length: 14
J gene: TRBJ1-6
CDR3 protein: ASSQIPGLYNSPLH

V gene: TRBV9
CDR3 length: 13
J gene: TRBJ2-1
CDR3 protein: ASSPTSASYNEQF

V gene: TRBV7-2
CDR3 length: 13
J gene: TRBJ1-1
CDR3 protein: ASSSGALSNTEAF

V gene: TRBV6-1
CDR3 length: 11
J gene: TRBJ1-1
CDR3 protein: ASSEFRNTEAF

V gene: TRBV5-1
CDR3 length: 14
J gene: TRBJ2-1
CDR3 protein: ASNEGAPVSYNEQF

V gene: TRBV15
CDR3 length: 11
J gene: TRBJ2-7
CDR3 protein: ATSRATGHEQY

V gene: TRBV27
CDR3 length: 11
J gene: TRBJ2-7
CDR3 protein: ASSWGRAYEQY

V gene: TRBV27
CDR3 length: 13
J gene: TRBJ2-5
CDR3 protein: ASTPTSGRGETQY

V gene: TRBV24-1
CDR3 length: 11
J gene: TRBJ2-3
CDR3 protein: ATSDTGLPTQY

V gene: TRBV27
CDR3 length: 13
J gene: TRBJ2-1
CDR3 protein: ASSLTRTGNNEQF

V gene: TRBV4-3
CDR3 length: 14
J gene: TRBJ2-3
CDR3 protein: ASSQGEAGGTDTQY

V gene: TRBV5-1
CDR3 length: 12
J gene: TRBJ2-7
CDR3 protein: ASSLRQGGYEQY

V gene: TRBV7-9
CDR3 length: 14
J gene: TRBJ1-1
CDR3 protein: ASSGLSLTGNTEAF

V gene: TRBV5-1
CDR3 length: 13
J gene: TRBJ1-1
CDR3 protein: ASSLVGLENTEAF

V gene: TRBV6-6
CDR3 length: 14
J gene: TRBJ2-4
CDR3 protein: ASSYQASLAKNIQY

V gene: TRBV6-6
CDR3 length: 15
J gene: TRBJ1-5
CDR3 protein: ASSPPLTQAAIIGLD

V gene: TRBV9
CDR3 length: 13
J gene: TRBJ2-7
CDR3 protein: ASSVVAGGMVEQY

V gene: TRBV5-1
CDR3 length: 16
J gene: TRBJ2-1
CDR3 protein: ASSSGLFSGSSYNEQF

V gene: TRBV5-1
CDR3 length: 10
J gene: TRBJ2-5
CDR3 protein: ASSPRGETQY

V gene: TRBV29-1
CDR3 length: 13
J gene: TRBJ2-1
CDR3 protein: SVEGGLVNYNEQF

V gene: TRBV6-5
CDR3 length: 12
J gene: TRBJ1-1
CDR3 protein: ASSLQGAITEAF

V gene: TRBV12-3/TRBV12-4
CDR3 length: 10
J gene: TRBJ1-2
CDR3 protein: ASRGDSIGYT

V gene: TRBV3-1/TRBV3-2
CDR3 length: 13
J gene: TRBJ1-1
CDR3 protein: ASSQVSGGNTEAF

V gene: TRBV11-2
CDR3 length: 12
J gene: TRBJ2-2
CDR3 protein: ASTKTQGIGELF

V gene: TRBV7-2
CDR3 length: 13
J gene: TRBJ1-5
CDR3 protein: ASSLAVLSNQPQH

V gene: TRBV5-5
CDR3 length: 11
J gene: TRBJ1-2
CDR3 protein: ASSSDSQYGYT

V gene: TRBV5-1
CDR3 length: 14
J gene: TRBJ1-1
CDR3 protein: ASSPRDRGGLTEAF

V gene: TRBV6-2/TRBV6-3
CDR3 length: 11
J gene: TRBJ1-2
CDR3 protein: ASSYDGLYGYT

V gene: TRBV11-2
CDR3 length: 13
J gene: TRBJ2-1
CDR3 protein: ASSPGWGGMGEQF

V gene: TRBV18
CDR3 length: 15
J gene: TRBJ1-2
CDR3 protein: ASSPSPGGGATYGYT

V gene: TRBV5-4
CDR3 length: 10
J gene: TRBJ1-1
CDR3 protein: ASSLRDTEAF

V gene: TRBV6-2/TRBV6-3
CDR3 length: 14
J gene: TRBJ2-1
CDR3 protein: ASSYSSSRGDNEQF

V gene: TRBV19
CDR3 length: 17
J gene: TRBJ2-1
CDR3 protein: ASSLGLAGGRPNLREQF

V gene: TRBV29-1
CDR3 length: 14
J gene: TRBJ2-2
CDR3 protein: SAGTGSSANTGELF

V gene: TRBV29-1
CDR3 length: 11
J gene: TRBJ2-5
CDR3 protein: SVDFGGQETQY

V gene: TRBV29-1
CDR3 length: 13
J gene: TRBJ1-1
CDR3 protein: SATPGQGLNTEAF

V gene: TRBV19
CDR3 length: 11
J gene: TRBJ2-1
CDR3 protein: ASSINSPNEQF

V gene: TRBV9
CDR3 length: 11
J gene: TRBJ2-7
CDR3 protein: ASSSLPGYEQY

V gene: TRBV29-1
CDR3 length: 11
J gene: TRBJ1-4
CDR3 protein: SVATGGGEKLF

V gene: TRBV6-5
CDR3 length: 13
J gene: TRBJ2-5
CDR3 protein: ASREQGVYQETQY

V gene: TRBV29-1
CDR3 length: 12
J gene: TRBJ2-5
CDR3 protein: SVEDSGTKETQY

V gene: TRBV6-5
CDR3 length: 14
J gene: TRBJ1-6
CDR3 protein: ASSYRDISYNSPLH

V gene: TRBV10-3
CDR3 length: 13
J gene: TRBJ2-2
CDR3 protein: AISVGDSNTGELF

V gene: TRBV23-1
CDR3 length: 13
J gene: TRBJ1-6
CDR3 protein: ASTSGVYYNSPLH

V gene: TRBV7-2
CDR3 length: 14
J gene: TRBJ1-3
CDR3 protein: ASSLGAGVLGNTIY

V gene: TRBV10-3
CDR3 length: 12
J gene: TRBJ1-6
CDR3 protein: AIRDSLYNSPLH

V gene: TRBV19
CDR3 length: 13
J gene: TRBJ1-5
CDR3 protein: ASSTRGQYSQPQH

V gene: TRBV5-4
CDR3 length: 14
J gene: TRBJ1-4
CDR3 protein: ASSLGAMGSGEKLF

V gene: TRBV7-9
CDR3 length: 14
J gene: TRBJ2-1
CDR3 protein: ASSLGTGLAGGEQF

V gene: TRBV6-5
CDR3 length: 12
J gene: TRBJ2-1
CDR3 protein: ASSYSTGSDEQF

V gene: TRBV5-4
CDR3 length: 10
J gene: TRBJ2-3
CDR3 protein: ASSSDRATQY

V gene: TRBV9
CDR3 length: 11
J gene: TRBJ1-2
CDR3 protein: ASSFDRGHGYT

V gene: TRBV7-2
CDR3 length: 15
J gene: TRBJ2-3
CDR3 protein: ASSLGRGGPSTDTQY

V gene: TRBV25-1
CDR3 length: 11
J gene: TRBJ1-1
CDR3 protein: ASTQGLNTEAF

V gene: TRBV25-1
CDR3 length: 12
J gene: TRBJ1-2
CDR3 protein: ASSYPGQGYGYT

V gene: TRBV30
CDR3 length: 10
J gene: TRBJ2-7
CDR3 protein: ASQGGSYEQY

V gene: TRBV30
CDR3 length: 12
J gene: TRBJ2-3
CDR3 protein: AWDRGFSTDTQY

V gene: TRBV29-1
CDR3 length: 14
J gene: TRBJ2-6
CDR3 protein: SASGTGDLGANVLT

V gene: TRBV3-1/TRBV3-2
CDR3 length: 15
J gene: TRBJ2-1
CDR3 protein: ASSQDLGLRSYNEQF